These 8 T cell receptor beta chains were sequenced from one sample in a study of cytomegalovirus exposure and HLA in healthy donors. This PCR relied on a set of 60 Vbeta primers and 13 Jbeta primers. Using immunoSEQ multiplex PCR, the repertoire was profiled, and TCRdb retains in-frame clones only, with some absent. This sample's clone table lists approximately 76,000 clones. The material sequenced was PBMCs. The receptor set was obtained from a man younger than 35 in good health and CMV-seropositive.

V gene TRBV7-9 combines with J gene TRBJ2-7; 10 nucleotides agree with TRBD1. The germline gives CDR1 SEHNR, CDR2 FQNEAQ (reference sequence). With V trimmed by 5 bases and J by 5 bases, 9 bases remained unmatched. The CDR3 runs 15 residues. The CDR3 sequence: CASSHGDRGFDEQYF. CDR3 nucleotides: TGTGCCAGCAGCCACGGGGACAGGGGATTTGACGAGCAGTACTTC.

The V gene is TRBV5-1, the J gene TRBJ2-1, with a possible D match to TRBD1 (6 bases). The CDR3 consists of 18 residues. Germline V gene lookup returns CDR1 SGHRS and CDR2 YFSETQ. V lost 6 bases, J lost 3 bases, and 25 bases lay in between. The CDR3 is CASTSGDPWSRRYNEQFF. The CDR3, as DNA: TGCGCCAGCACTTCAGGGGACCCCTGGTCACGGCGCTACAATGAGCAGTTCTTC.

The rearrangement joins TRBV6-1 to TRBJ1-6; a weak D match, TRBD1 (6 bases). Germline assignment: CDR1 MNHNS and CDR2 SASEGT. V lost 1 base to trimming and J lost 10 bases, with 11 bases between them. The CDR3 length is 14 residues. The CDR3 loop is CASSEVSGDSPLHF. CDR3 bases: TGTGCCAGCAGTGAAGTGTCAGGGGACTCACCCCTCCACTTT.

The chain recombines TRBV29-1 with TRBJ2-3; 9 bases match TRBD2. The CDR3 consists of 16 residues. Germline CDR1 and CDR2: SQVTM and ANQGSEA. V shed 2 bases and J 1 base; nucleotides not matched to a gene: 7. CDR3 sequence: CSVELGAGGRTDTQYF. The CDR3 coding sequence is TGCAGCGTTGAACTAGGAGCGGGGGGCCGCACAGATACGCAGTATTTT.

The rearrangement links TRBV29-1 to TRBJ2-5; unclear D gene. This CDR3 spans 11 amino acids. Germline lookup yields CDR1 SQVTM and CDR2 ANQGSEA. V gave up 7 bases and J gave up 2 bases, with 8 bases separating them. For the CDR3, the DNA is TGCAGCGGGCTACAGCAAGAGACCCAGTACTTC. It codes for CSGLQQETQYF.

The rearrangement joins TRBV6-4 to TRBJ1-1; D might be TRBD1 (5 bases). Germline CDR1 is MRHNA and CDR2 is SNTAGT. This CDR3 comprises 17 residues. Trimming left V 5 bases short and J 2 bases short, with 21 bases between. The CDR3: CASSPRRLTGSNTEAFF. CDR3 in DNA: TGTGCCAGCAGTCCTCGGCGGCTTACAGGAAGTAACACTGAAGCTTTCTTT.

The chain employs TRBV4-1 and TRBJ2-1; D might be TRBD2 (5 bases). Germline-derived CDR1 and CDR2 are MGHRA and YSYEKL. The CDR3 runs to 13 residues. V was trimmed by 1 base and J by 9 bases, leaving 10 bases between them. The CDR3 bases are TGCGCCAGCAGCCAAGGCGGAAGCGGTGAGCAGTTCTTC. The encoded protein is CASSQGGSGEQFF.

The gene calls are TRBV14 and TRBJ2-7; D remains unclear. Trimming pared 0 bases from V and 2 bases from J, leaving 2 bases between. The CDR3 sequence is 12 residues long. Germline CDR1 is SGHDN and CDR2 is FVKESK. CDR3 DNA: TGTGCCAGCAGCCAAGATACCTACGAGCAGTACTTC. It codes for CASSQDTYEQYF.